The clone carrying this T cell receptor (beta chain) was found a few times. This sample was taken from a study of CD8 T cells in Susac syndrome. Study information: Treatment status at blood draw for the Susac syndrome patients was therapy-naive, corticosteroids, or intravenous immunoglobulin alone.

CDR1 is GTSNPN and CDR2 is SVGIG in the germline V gene (reference sequence). The V gene lost 7 bases and the J gene lost 3 bases, with 10 bases spanning the gap. The CDR3 loop spans 11 amino acids. The RNA, about 0.5 to 1 ug, was put through reverse transcription using random hexamers. An immunoSEQ multiplex PCR amplified TCR beta CDR3 over 54 Vbeta and 13 Jbeta. TCRdb reanalysed the immunoSEQ multiplex PCR reads using MiXCR and keeps one entry per CDR3 protein. The table shows tens of thousands of distinct CDR3 sequences, with roughly 93% occurring only once. Sequencing of TCR beta was performed on blood CD8+ and CD4+ T cells.

The sample taken for sequencing was CD4+ T cells from PBMCs. The TCR sequence derives from a human donor with Susac syndrome. The chain has TRBV30 and TRBJ2-7; D is unresolved. The chain's CDR3 is CASQRNYEQYF. The CDR3 nucleotides read TGTGCCTCTCAAAGAAACTACGAGCAGTACTTC.